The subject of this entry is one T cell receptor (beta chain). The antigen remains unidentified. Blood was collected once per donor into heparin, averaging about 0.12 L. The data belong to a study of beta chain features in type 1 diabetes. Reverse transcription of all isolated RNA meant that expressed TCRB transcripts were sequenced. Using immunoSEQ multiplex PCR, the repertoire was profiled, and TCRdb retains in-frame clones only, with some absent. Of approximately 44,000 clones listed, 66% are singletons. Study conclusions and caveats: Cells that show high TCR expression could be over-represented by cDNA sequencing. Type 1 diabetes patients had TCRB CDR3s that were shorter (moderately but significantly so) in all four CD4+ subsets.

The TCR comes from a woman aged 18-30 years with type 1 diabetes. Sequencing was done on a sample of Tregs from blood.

The CDR3 region has the DNA TGTGCCAGCAGCGTCGGGGAAACAGAGACCCAGTACTTC. It is translated as CASSVGETETQYF. The rearrangement uses TRBV11-1 and TRBJ2-5; a possible D gene is TRBD2 (5 bases). The CDR3 sequence is 13 residues long. Per the germline V gene, CDR1 is SGHAT and CDR2 is FQDESV (reference sequence). V lost 5 bases to trimming and J lost 4 bases, with 11 bases between them.